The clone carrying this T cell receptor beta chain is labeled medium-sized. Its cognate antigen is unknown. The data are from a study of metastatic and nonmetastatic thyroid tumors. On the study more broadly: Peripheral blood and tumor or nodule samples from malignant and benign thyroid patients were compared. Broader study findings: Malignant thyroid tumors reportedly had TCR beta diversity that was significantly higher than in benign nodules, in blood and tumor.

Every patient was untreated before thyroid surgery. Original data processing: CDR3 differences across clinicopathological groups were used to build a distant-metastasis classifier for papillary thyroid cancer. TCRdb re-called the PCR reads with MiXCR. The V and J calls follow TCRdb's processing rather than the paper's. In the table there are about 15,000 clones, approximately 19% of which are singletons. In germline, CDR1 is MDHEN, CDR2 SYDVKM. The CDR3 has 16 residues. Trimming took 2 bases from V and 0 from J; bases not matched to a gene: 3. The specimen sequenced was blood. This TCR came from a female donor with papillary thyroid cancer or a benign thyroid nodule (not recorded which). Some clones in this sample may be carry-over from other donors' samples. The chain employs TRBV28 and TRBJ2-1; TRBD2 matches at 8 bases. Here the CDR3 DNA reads TGTGCCAGCAGTTTACAACTAGCGGACTCCTACAATGAGCAGTTCTTC. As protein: CASSLQLADSYNEQFF.